A selection of T cell receptor beta chains follows, all from one sample in a study of T-cell memory formation after mild COVID-19. One entry per CDR3 protein results from TCRdb running MiXCR on the 5' RACE reads. The sample includes under 450,000 distinct CDR3 sequences, less than 25% of them seen just once. The sample consisted of PBMCs or a T cell subset sorted from them (not recorded which). All receptors come from an adult woman who had mild COVID-19 (a few samples of this study predate the infection). Cell type and time point are not known. Each CDR3 is given with its conserved first and last residue. D genes are given only for firm matches. The size of a clone is reported for some rows only, either as once, few or many, or as a class for expanded clones.

CDR3 protein,CDR3 DNA,D gene,J gene,clone size,V gene
CSVEVGGSFVEAFF,TGCAGCGTTGAAGTAGGGGGCTCGTTCGTAGAAGCTTTCTTT,TRBD1,TRBJ1-1,few,TRBV29-1
CASRASRDSNEQFF,TGTGCCAGCAGGGCCTCCCGGGACAGCAATGAGCAGTTCTTC,TRBD1,TRBJ2-1,NA,TRBV6-5
CASSLSGPFDGGEQYF,TGTGCCAGCAGTTTATCCGGGCCTTTCGACGGCGGCGAGCAGTACTTC,NA,TRBJ2-7,NA,TRBV28
CASSARTSGSGEQFF,TGTGCCAGCAGCGCCCGGACTAGCGGGAGCGGTGAGCAGTTCTTC,TRBD2,TRBJ2-1,NA,TRBV6-4
CASSWSANTGELFF,TGTGCCAGCAGTTGGAGTGCGAACACCGGGGAGCTGTTTTTT,NA,TRBJ2-2,NA,TRBV27
CASTPGSLQRDTQYF,TGTGCCAGCACCCCGGGCAGCCTACAACGAGATACGCAGTATTTT,NA,TRBJ2-3,few,TRBV7-2
CASSSQDRGDRGYTF,TGTGCCAGCAGTTCCCAGGACAGGGGGGACCGTGGCTACACCTTC,TRBD1,TRBJ1-2,few,TRBV12-3/TRBV12-4
CASSLLADSTDTQYF,TGTGCCAGCAGCCTGCTAGCGGACTCCACAGATACGCAGTATTTT,TRBD2,TRBJ2-3,few,TRBV27
CASSQLAGYEQYF,TGTGCCAGCAGCCAATTGGCCGGCTACGAGCAGTACTTC,NA,TRBJ2-7,few,TRBV16
CASSLGRSNEQFF,TGTGCCAGCAGCTTAGGCCGAAGCAATGAGCAGTTCTTC,NA,TRBJ2-1,NA,TRBV7-9